The T cell receptor beta chain described here comes from a study of T cells expressing NK-cell markers. Overall study: Within the sequenced cohort of eight donors, seven exhibited HCMV seropositivity and one was seronegative. Study observations and caveats: Clarity on HCMV specificity was lacking for the expanded NKG2C+ T cell clones.

With respect to this clonotype: Its antigen is undetermined.

Libraries used 5'RACE template switching adding universal primer site and UMIs. TCRdb re-called the 5' RACE reads and catalogs CDR3 proteins one per entry, DNA excluded. The sample is made up of 120,000 to 150,000 distinct CDR3 sequences, and the top ten hold around 12% of it. Germline V gives CDR1 GTSNPN, CDR2 SVGIG (reference sequence). CDR3 length: 14 amino acids. The sequence derives from a man between 18 and 29 years old in good health. Input material: blood T cells: a sorted CD56 or NKG2C T cell subset, CD4+ or CD8+ T cells, or bulk PBMC T cells (not recorded which). The chain recombines TRBV30 with TRBJ1-4; the D gene TCRdb calls, TRBD1, cannot be checked with no DNA. The CDR3 spells CAWSGPVEDEKLFF.